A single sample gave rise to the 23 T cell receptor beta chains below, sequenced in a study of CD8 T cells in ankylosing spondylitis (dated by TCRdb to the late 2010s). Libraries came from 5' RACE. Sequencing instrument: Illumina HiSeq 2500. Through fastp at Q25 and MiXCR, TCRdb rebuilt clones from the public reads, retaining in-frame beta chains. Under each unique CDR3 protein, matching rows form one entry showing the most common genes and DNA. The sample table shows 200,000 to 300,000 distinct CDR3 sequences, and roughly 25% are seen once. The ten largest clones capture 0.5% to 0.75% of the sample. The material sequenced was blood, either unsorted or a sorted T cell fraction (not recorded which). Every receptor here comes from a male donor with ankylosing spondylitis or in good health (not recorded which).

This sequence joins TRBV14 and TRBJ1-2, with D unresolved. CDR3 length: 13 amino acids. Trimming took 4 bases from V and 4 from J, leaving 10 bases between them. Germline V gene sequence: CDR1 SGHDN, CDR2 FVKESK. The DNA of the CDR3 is TGTGCCAGCAGCCCCAATTTTCTCTATGGCTACACCTTC. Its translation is CASSPNFLYGYTF.

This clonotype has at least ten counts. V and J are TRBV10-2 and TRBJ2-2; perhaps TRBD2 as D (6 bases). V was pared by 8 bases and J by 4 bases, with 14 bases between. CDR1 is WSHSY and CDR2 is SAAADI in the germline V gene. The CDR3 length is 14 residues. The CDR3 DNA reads TGCGCCAGCGGAGGCGGGGCTAGCACCGGGGAGCTGTTTTTT. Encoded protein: CASGGGASTGELFF.

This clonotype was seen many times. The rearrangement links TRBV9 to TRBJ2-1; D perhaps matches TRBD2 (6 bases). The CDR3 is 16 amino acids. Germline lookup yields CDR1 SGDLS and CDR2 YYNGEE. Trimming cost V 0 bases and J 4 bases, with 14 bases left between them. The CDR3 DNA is TGTGCCAGCAGCGTAGCGGGTAGCGGCCCTTACAATGAGCAGTTCTTC. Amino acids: CASSVAGSGPYNEQFF.

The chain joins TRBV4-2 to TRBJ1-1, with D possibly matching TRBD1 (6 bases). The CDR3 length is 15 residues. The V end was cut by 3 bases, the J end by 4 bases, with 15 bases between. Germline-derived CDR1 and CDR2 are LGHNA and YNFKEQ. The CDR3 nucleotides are TGTGCCAGCAGCCAGGACGGGGGCCCAAGCACTGAAGCTTTCTTT. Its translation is CASSQDGGPSTEAFF.

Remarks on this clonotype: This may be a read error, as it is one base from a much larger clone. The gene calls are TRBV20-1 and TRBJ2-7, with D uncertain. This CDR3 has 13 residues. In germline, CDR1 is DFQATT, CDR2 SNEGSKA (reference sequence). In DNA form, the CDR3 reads TGCAGAGCTAGAGAAGGGATTCGCGACGAGCAGTACTTC. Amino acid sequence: CRAREGIRDEQYF.

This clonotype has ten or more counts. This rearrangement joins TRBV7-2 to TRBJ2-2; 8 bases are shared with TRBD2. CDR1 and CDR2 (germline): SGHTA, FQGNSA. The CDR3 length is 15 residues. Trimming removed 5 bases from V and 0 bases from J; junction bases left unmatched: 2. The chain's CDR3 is CASSRGGPNTGELFF. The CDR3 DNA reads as TGTGCCAGCAGCCGGGGGGGCCCGAACACCGGGGAGCTGTTTTTT.

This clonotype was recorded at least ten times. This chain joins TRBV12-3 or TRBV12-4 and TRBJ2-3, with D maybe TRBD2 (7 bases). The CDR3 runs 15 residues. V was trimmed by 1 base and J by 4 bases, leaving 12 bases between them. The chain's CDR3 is CASSLEGRGADTQYF. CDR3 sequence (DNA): TGTGCCAGCAGTTTAGAAGGGAGGGGGGCAGATACGCAGTATTTT.

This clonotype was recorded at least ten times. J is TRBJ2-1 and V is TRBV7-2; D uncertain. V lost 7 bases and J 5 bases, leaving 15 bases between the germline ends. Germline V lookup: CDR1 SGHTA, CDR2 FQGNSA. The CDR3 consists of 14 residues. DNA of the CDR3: TGTGCCAGCACCCTGACACCATTCAACAATGAGCAGTTCTTC. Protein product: CASTLTPFNNEQFF.

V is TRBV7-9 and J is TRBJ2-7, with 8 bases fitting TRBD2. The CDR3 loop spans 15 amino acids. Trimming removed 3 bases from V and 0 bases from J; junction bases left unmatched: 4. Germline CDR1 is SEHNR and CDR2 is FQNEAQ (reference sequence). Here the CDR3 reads CASSFAGGVSYEQYF. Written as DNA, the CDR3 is TGTGCCAGCAGCTTTGCGGGGGGCGTCTCCTACGAGCAGTACTTC.

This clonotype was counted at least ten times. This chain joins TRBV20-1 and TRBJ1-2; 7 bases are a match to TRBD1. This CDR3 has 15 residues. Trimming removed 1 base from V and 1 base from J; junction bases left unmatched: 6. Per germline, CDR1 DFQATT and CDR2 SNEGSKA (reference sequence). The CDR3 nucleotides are TGCAGTGCTAGAGTGGGGGACAGCCTTAACTATGGCTACACCTTC. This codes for CSARVGDSLNYGYTF.

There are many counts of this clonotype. In DNA form, the CDR3 reads TGCAGTGCAGCCCTTAGGCGGGGCACAGATACGCAGTATTTT. It translates to CSAALRRGTDTQYF. V usage is TRBV20-1 and J usage is TRBJ2-3; maybe TRBD2 (5 bases). CDR1 DFQATT and CDR2 SNEGSKA come from the germline V gene (reference sequence). V lost 6 bases and J lost 1, with 14 bases in between. The CDR3 totals 14 residues.

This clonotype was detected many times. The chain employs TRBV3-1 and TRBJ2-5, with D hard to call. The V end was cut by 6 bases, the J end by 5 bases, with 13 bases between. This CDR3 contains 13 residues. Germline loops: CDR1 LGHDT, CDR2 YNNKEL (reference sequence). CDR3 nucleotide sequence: TGTGCCAGCAGTGCACAGATTCTGGAGACCCAGTACTTC. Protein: CASSAQILETQYF.

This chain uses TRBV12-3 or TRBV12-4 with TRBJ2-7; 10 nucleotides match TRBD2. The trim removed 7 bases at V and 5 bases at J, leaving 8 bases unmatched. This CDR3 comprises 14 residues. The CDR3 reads CASKILAGKNEQYF. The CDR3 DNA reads TGTGCCAGCAAAATACTAGCGGGGAAGAACGAGCAGTACTTC.

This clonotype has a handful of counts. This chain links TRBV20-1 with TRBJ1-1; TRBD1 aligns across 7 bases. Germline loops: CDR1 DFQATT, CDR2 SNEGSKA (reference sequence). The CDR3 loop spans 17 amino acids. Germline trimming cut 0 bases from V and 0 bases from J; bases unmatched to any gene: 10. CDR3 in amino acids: CSARDRRQGSVNTEAFF. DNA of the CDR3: TGCAGTGCTAGAGATCGCCGACAGGGTAGCGTGAACACTGAAGCTTTCTTT.

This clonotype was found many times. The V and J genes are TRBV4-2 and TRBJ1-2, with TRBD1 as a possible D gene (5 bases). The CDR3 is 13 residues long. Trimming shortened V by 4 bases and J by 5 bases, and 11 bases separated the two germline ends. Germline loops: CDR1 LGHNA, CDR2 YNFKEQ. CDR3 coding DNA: TGTGCCAGCAGCCGTGGGACCCCATATGGCTACACCTTC. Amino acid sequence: CASSRGTPYGYTF.

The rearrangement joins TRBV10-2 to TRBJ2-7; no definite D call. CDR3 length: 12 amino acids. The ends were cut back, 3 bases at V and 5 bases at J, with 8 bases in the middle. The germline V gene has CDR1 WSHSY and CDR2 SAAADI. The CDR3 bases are TGCGCCAGCAGTGATGACCTCCACGAGCAGTACTTC. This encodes CASSDDLHEQYF.

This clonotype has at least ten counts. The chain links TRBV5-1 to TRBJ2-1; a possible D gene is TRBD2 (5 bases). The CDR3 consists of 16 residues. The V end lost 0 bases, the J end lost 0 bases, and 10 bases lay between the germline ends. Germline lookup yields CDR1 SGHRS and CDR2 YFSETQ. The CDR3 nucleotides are TGCGCCAGCAGCTTGGCCAGCGGTAGCTCCTACAATGAGCAGTTCTTC. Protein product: CASSLASGSSYNEQFF.

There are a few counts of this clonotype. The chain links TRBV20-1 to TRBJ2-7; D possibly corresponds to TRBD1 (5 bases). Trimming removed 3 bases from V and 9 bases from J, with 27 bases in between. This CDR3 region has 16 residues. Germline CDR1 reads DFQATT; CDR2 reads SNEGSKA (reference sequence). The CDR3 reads CSASIEVQGPASRQYF. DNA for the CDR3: TGCAGTGCTAGTATAGAGGTCCAGGGCCCAGCTTCGCGGCAGTACTTC.

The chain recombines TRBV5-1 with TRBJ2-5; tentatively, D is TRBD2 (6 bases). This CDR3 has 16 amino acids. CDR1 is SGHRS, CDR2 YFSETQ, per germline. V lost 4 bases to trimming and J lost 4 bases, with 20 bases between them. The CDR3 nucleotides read TGCGCCAGCAGCCGAGATCCGAGACTAGAGGGAGAGACCCAGTACTTC. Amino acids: CASSRDPRLEGETQYF. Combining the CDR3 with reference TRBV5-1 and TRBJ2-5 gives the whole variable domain KAGVTQTPRYLIKTRGQQVTLSCSPISGHRSVSWYQQTPGQGLQFLFEYFSETQRNKGNFPGRFSGRQFSNSRSEMNVSTLELGDSALYLCASSRDPRLEGETQYFGPGTRLLVL.

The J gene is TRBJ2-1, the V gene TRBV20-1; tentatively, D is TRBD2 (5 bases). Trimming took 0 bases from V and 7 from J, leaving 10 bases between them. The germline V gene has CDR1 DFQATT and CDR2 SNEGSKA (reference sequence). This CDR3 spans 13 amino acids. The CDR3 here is CSARDRRQNEQFF. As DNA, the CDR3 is TGCAGTGCTAGAGATAGGAGGCAGAATGAGCAGTTCTTC.

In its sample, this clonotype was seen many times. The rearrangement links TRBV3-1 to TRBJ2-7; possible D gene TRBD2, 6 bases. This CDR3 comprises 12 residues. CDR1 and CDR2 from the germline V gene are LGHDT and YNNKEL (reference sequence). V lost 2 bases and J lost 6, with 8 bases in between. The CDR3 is CASSQMGGEQYF. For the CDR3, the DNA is TGTGCCAGCAGCCAAATGGGGGGCGAGCAGTACTTC.

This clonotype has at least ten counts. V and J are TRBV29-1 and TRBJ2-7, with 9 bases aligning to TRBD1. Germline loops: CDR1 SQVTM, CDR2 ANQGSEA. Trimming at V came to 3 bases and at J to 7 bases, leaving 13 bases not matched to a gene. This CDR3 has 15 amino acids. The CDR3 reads CSVDRPDRGGSEQYF. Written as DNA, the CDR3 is TGCAGCGTTGACCGACCGGACAGGGGAGGAAGTGAGCAGTACTTC.

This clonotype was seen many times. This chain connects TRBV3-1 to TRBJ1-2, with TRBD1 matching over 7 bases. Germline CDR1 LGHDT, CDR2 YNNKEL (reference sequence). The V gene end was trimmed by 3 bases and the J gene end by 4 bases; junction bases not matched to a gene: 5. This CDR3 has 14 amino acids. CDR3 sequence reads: CASSHATGVYGYTF. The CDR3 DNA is TGTGCCAGCAGCCACGCAACAGGGGTCTATGGCTACACCTTC.